A single sample is the source of the 3 T cell receptor beta chains below, sequenced in a study of CD8 T cells in ankylosing spondylitis. Using its own MiXCR run on the 5' RACE reads, TCRdb lists one record per CDR3 protein. The sample lists 250,000 to 350,000 distinct CDR3 sequences, 20% seen once, with roughly 8.3% in the top ten. Material for sequencing was blood, either unsorted or a sorted T cell fraction (not recorded which). The receptors shown here come from a male donor with ankylosing spondylitis or in good health (not recorded which).

The chain employs TRBV12-3 or TRBV12-4 and TRBJ2-1; 10 bases are shared with TRBD2. The V gene end was trimmed by 7 bases and the J gene end by 8 bases; junction bases not matched to a gene: 5. The CDR3 covers 13 residues. CDR3 sequence reads: CASNPLAGDEQFF. Written as DNA, the CDR3 is TGTGCCAGCAATCCGCTAGCGGGGGATGAGCAGTTCTTC.

This clonotype was seen at least ten times. The chain is built from TRBV10-3 and TRBJ2-1, with D unclear. Germline V gene lookup returns CDR1 ENHRY and CDR2 SYGVKD. There are 11 residues in the CDR3. V lost 3 bases, J lost 10 bases, and 7 bases lay in between. DNA of the CDR3: TGTGCCATCAGTGAATTGACAGAGCAGTTCTTC. Translation: CAISELTEQFF.

The chain joins TRBV12-3 or TRBV12-4 to TRBJ2-1; D not certain. Trimming stripped 9 bases from V and 3 bases from J, with 15 bases between. The CDR3 spans 14 residues. CDR3 sequence reads: CASGAAPLYNEQFF. The CDR3 nucleotides are TGTGCCAGTGGAGCTGCCCCGCTCTACAATGAGCAGTTCTTC.